This T cell receptor (beta chain) derives from a study of control samples from healthy donors and cancer patients. Germline values: CDR1 GTSNPN, CDR2 SVGIG (reference sequence). The CDR3 loop spans 13 amino acids. V was clipped by 0 bases and J by 2 bases, with 7 bases between them. Only in-frame clones appear in the TCRdb table, and some are missing; sequencing was by immunoSEQ multiplex PCR. The sample consists of around 90,000 clones, approximately 86% of them appearing once. This clone was seen once. This chain links TRBV30 with TRBJ1-1; no reliable D call. This TCR came from a man between 25 and 39 years old in good health. Sequencing was carried out using blood. The CDR3 region is CAWSVKSNTEAFF. The DNA for the CDR3 is TGTGCCTGGAGTGTAAAGTCCAACACTGAAGCTTTCTTT.